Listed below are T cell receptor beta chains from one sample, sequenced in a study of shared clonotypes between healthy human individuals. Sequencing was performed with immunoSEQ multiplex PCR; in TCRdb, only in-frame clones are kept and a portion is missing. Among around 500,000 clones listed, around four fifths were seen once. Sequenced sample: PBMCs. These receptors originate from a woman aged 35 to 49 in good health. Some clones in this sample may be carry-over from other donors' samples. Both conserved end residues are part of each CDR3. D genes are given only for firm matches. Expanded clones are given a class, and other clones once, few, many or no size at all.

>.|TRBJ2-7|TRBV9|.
CASSGLPGQGYEQYF
TGTGCCAGCAGCGGTCTCCCGGGGCAGGGCTACGAGCAGTACTTC
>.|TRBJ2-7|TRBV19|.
CASSIAAGAYEQYF
TGTGCCAGTAGTATAGCCGCAGGGGCCTACGAGCAGTACTTC
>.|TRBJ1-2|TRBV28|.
CASDTLGDYGYTF
TGTGCCAGCGATACTCTGGGGGACTATGGCTACACCTTC
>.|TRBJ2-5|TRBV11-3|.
CASSPDPGPQETQYF
TGTGCCAGCAGCCCAGACCCGGGACCCCAAGAGACCCAGTACTTC
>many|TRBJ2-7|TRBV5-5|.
CASSAGRSDEQYF
TGTGCCAGCAGCGCTGGACGGTCCGACGAGCAGTACTTC
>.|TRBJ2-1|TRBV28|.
CASSLSLSSYNEQFF
TGTGCCAGCAGTTTAAGTCTTAGCTCCTACAATGAGCAGTTCTTC
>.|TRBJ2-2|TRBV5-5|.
CATAGYSNTGELFF
TGTGCCACCGCGGGGTATTCGAACACCGGGGAGCTGTTTTTT
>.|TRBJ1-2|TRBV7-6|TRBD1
CASSWRDREGGYTF
TGTGCCAGCAGCTGGAGGGACAGAGAGGGGGGCTACACCTTC
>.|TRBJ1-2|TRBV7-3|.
CASSNNPGRYGYTF
TGTGCCAGCAGCAATAACCCGGGACGCTATGGCTACACCTTC
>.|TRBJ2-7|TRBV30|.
CAWSTYDEQYF
TGTGCCTGGAGTACCTACGACGAGCAGTACTTC
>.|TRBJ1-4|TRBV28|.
CASSLVTAPNEKLFF
TGTGCCAGCAGTTTAGTGACAGCCCCAAATGAAAAACTGTTTTTT
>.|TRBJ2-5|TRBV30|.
CAWGKETQYF
TGTGCCTGGGGTAAAGAGACCCAGTACTTC
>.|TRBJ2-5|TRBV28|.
CASSRVGPEETQYF
TGTGCCAGCAGCCGTGTGGGCCCGGAAGAGACCCAGTACTTC
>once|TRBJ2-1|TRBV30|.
CAWRRLDGRSGYNEQFF
TGTGCCTGGAGAAGACTAGATGGACGGTCGGGCTACAATGAGCAGTTCTTC
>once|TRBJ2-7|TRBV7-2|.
CASSAGQSSYEQYF
TGTGCCAGCAGCGCGGGACAGAGCTCCTACGAGCAGTACTTC
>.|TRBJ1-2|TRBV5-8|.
CASSPTHLAGYTF
TGTGCCAGCAGCCCGACCCACCTGGCTGGCTACACCTTC
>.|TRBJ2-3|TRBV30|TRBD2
CAWNSGSVGTDTQYF
TGTGCCTGGAATAGCGGGAGTGTGGGCACAGATACGCAGTATTTT
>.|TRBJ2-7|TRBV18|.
CASSPYGTRYEQYF
TGTGCCAGCTCACCGTACGGGACCAGGTACGAGCAGTACTTC
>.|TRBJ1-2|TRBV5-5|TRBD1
CASSLEPGQGLLKGYTF
TGTGCCAGCAGCTTGGAACCTGGACAGGGATTACTAAAGGGCTACACCTTC
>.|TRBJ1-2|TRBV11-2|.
CASSLTGTYGYTF
TGTGCCAGCAGCCTTACAGGGACCTATGGCTACACCTTC
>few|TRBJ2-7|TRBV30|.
CAWKTGYEQYF
TGTGCCTGGAAGACGGGATACGAGCAGTACTTC
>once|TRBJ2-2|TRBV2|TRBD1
CASSAGTGVGLTGELFF
TGTGCCAGCAGTGCCGGGACAGGGGTCGGTCTCACCGGGGAGCTGTTTTTT
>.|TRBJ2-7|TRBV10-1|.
CASGKGQSYEQYF
TGCGCCAGCGGAAAAGGTCAGTCCTACGAGCAGTACTTC
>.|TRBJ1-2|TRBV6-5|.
CASTVTGTGYYGYTF
TGTGCCAGCACTGTTACCGGAACAGGATACTATGGCTACACCTTC
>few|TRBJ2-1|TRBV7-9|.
CASSVGAPGGPGNEQFF
TGTGCCAGCAGCGTAGGGGCCCCCGGAGGGCCGGGGAATGAGCAGTTCTTC
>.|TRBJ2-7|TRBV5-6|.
CASSLNTRPWEQYF
TGTGCCAGCAGCTTGAACACTCGACCTTGGGAGCAGTACTTC
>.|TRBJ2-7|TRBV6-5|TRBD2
CASSYPGGRGGGEQYF
TGTGCCAGCAGTTACCCCGGGGGGAGGGGCGGGGGCGAGCAGTACTTC
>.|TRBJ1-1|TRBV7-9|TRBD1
CASSLGTGGKAFF
TGTGCCAGCAGCCTCGGGACAGGGGGAAAAGCTTTCTTT
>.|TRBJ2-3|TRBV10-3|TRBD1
CAISDGTGRSIDTQYF
TGTGCCATCAGTGATGGGACAGGGAGGAGTATAGATACGCAGTATTTT
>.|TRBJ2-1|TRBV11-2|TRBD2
CASSSRGGSQFFGNEQFF
TGTGCCAGCAGCTCTCGAGGCGGGAGCCAATTTTTTGGCAATGAGCAGTTCTTC
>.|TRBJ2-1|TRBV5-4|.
CASSLGGGSVYNEQFF
TGTGCCAGCAGCTTGGGTGGTGGGTCGGTATACAATGAGCAGTTCTTC
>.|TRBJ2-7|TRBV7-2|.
CASSLDTGYEQYF
TGTGCCAGCAGCTTAGACACCGGTTACGAGCAGTACTTC
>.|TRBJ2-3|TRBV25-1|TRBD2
CASSESSGRGTDTQYF
TGTGCCAGCAGTGAATCTAGCGGGAGAGGCACAGATACGCAGTATTTT
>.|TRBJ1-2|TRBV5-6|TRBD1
CASSLLGQALANYGYTF
TGTGCCAGCAGCTTACTGGGACAGGCCTTAGCCAACTATGGCTACACCTTC
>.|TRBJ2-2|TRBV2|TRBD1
CASSARTGSTGELFF
TGTGCCAGCAGTGCAAGGACAGGGAGCACCGGGGAGCTGTTTTTT
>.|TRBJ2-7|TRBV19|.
CASSTSTTTYEQYF
TGTGCCAGTAGTACCTCTACTACCACCTACGAGCAGTACTTC
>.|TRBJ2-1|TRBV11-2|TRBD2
CASSSDSGRGFF
TGTGCCAGCAGCTCCGATAGCGGGAGAGGGTTCTTC
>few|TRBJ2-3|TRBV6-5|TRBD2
CASRGSGGTDTQYF
TGTGCCAGCAGGGGTAGCGGGGGGACAGATACGCAGTATTTT
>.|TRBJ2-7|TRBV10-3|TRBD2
CAISDLAGVYEQYF
TGTGCCATCAGTGATTTAGCGGGAGTATACGAGCAGTACTTC
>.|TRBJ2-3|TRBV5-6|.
CASSWGLPQNTQYF
TGTGCCAGCAGCTGGGGACTTCCCCAGAATACGCAGTATTTT
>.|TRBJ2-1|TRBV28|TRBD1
CASTTGETAYNEQFF
TGTGCCAGCACAACAGGGGAGACAGCTTACAATGAGCAGTTCTTC